Sequencing of this T cell receptor (beta chain) was carried out in a study of T cell responses to AZD1222 COVID-19 vaccine. Germline CDR1 reads SGHTA; CDR2 reads FQGNSA. The CDR3 covers 13 residues. V dropped 5 bases and J dropped 2 bases, with 9 bases sitting between them. Using immunoSEQ multiplex PCR, the repertoire was profiled, and TCRdb retains in-frame clones only, with some absent. The sample lists 130,000 to 150,000 clones; 75% to 95% were seen once. V usage is TRBV7-2 and J usage is TRBJ1-2; D is unclear. The sample consisted of peripheral blood, taken on day 0 of AZD1222 vaccination. The clonotype originates from an adult in good health. CDR3 nucleotide sequence: TGTGCCAGCAGCCAGGACCCGAACTATGGCTACACCTTC. It codes for CASSQDPNYGYTF.